This entry lists 17 T cell receptor beta chains sequenced from one sample in a study of identifying expanded T cells in peripheral blood. Data came from immunoSEQ multiplex PCR; TCRdb stores just in-frame clones and leaves some out. The sample includes around 80,000 clones, almost 90% of them seen just once. Material for sequencing was blood. The receptors shown here come from a person aged 18 to 70 in good health.

V is TRBV19 and J is TRBJ2-7; D is possibly TRBD1 (5 bases). The CDR3 loop spans 15 amino acids. Trimming removed 3 bases from V and 6 bases from J, with 18 bases in between. Germline lookup yields CDR1 LNHDA and CDR2 SQIVND (reference sequence). The CDR3 DNA sequence: TGTGCCAGTAGTATCCCCAGGGCCCAATCGGTCGAGCAGTACTTC. Residues: CASSIPRAQSVEQYF.

The genes are TRBV6-5 and TRBJ1-5, with 9 bases fitting TRBD1. CDR1 MNHEY and CDR2 SVGAGI come from the germline V gene. CDR3 length: 14 amino acids. V shed 5 bases, J shed 5 bases, and the junction held 4 bases outside the gene matches. The CDR3 DNA reads as TGTGCCAGCAGTGTGGACAGGGGTTATCAGCCCCAGCATTTT. This codes for CASSVDRGYQPQHF.

This clone was seen only once. This chain connects TRBV7-9 to TRBJ1-1, with D unresolved. The germline gives CDR1 SEHNR, CDR2 FQNEAQ (reference sequence). This CDR3 spans 14 amino acids. V shed 7 bases and J shed 0 bases, with 12 bases lying between them. The CDR3 is CASNGEGMNTEAFF. The CDR3 bases are TGTGCCAGCAACGGAGAGGGAATGAACACTGAAGCTTTCTTT.

The rearrangement links TRBV7-2 to TRBJ2-1; 9 nucleotides match TRBD1. J lost 6 bases, V lost 3 bases, and 6 bases had no gene match. The CDR3 totals 15 residues. The germline gives CDR1 SGHTA, CDR2 FQGNSA. CDR3 region: CASSFRDRVGNEQFF. The CDR3 DNA reads as TGTGCCAGCAGCTTCCGGGACAGGGTGGGCAATGAGCAGTTCTTC.

The J gene is TRBJ1-1, the V gene TRBV13, with D perhaps TRBD1 (5 bases). V gave up 5 bases and J gave up 2 bases, with 24 bases separating them. Germline values: CDR1 PRHDT, CDR2 FYEKMQ (reference sequence). The CDR3 extends over 18 amino acids. The CDR3 nucleotides are TGTGCCAGCAGCGAGCCTCCGGGCCTCGGGGACGGAAACACTGAAGCTTTCTTT. It is translated as CASSEPPGLGDGNTEAFF.

The chain combines TRBV5-6 with TRBJ1-2, with TRBD1 identical over 7 bases. The germline V gene has CDR1 SGHDT and CDR2 YYEEEE. V shed 8 bases and J 5 bases; nucleotides not matched to a gene: 18. The CDR3 has 16 amino acids. The CDR3: CASHPLATGRNYGYTF. CDR3 DNA sequence: TGTGCCAGTCATCCTTTGGCGACAGGGAGGAATTATGGCTACACCTTC.

V usage is TRBV10-3 and J usage is TRBJ2-7, with D unresolved. The CDR3 is made up of 14 amino acids. V lost 4 bases to trimming and J lost 3 bases, with 13 bases between them. Germline V gene data show CDR1 as ENHRY and CDR2 as SYGVKD. This CDR3 reads CAISAAGVGYEQYF. As DNA, the CDR3 is TGTGCCATCAGTGCGGCTGGTGTCGGCTACGAGCAGTACTTC.

The chain recombines TRBV18 with TRBJ2-7; D is unclear. This CDR3 spans 13 amino acids. The germline V gene has CDR1 KGHSH and CDR2 LQKENI. Deletions cut 3 bases from V and 1 base from J, with 7 bases between. The CDR3 reads CASSPSRSYEQYF. The CDR3 bases are TGTGCCAGCTCACCGTCCCGATCCTACGAGCAGTACTTC.

This sequence joins TRBV4-3 and TRBJ2-5; D is unclear. CDR1 and CDR2 (germline): LGHNA, YSLEER. The CDR3 length is 15 residues. V was clipped by 2 bases and J by 1 base, with 11 bases between them. Here the CDR3 reads CASSQQTRIQETQYF. In DNA, the CDR3 is TGCGCCAGCAGCCAACAAACGAGGATCCAAGAGACCCAGTACTTC.

The chain joins TRBV10-3 to TRBJ2-7; 8 positions match TRBD2. Unmatched junction bases numbered 6, after V lost 0 bases and J lost 2 bases. Germline CDR1 reads ENHRY; CDR2 reads SYGVKD. The CDR3 extends over 16 amino acids. The CDR3 sequence is CAISESLGGRPYEQYF. CDR3 DNA sequence: TGTGCCATCAGTGAGTCGCTGGGCGGGAGGCCCTACGAGCAGTACTTC.

The V gene is TRBV30, the J gene TRBJ1-1, with unresolved D. Trimming removed 1 base at V and 3 bases at J, with 9 bases between. The CDR3 extends over 13 amino acids. CDR1 is GTSNPN, CDR2 SVGIG, per germline (reference sequence). The CDR3 loop is CAWSAPRHTEAFF. The CDR3 coding sequence is TGTGCCTGGAGTGCCCCCAGACACACTGAAGCTTTCTTT.

The chain employs TRBV7-3 and TRBJ2-1; D is ambiguous. The CDR3 is made up of 12 amino acids. Trimming stripped 3 bases from V and 7 bases from J, with 7 bases between. Germline assignment: CDR1 SGHTA and CDR2 FQGTGA. The CDR3 DNA reads TGTGCCAGCAGCTTTGCCGGTAATGAGCAGTTCTTC. Translating it yields CASSFAGNEQFF.

This sequence joins TRBV5-1 and TRBJ2-5, with D possibly being TRBD1 or TRBD2 (6 bases each). The V end lost 4 bases, the J end lost 3 bases, and 10 bases lay between the germline ends. Germline V gene data show CDR1 as SGHRS and CDR2 as YFSETQ. This CDR3 has 13 residues. CDR3 protein: CASSRGREETQYF. The DNA for the CDR3 is TGCGCCAGCAGCCGGGGGCGGGAAGAGACCCAGTACTTC.

V gene TRBV7-2 combines with J gene TRBJ1-2, with TRBD1 matching over 8 bases. V shed 2 bases, J shed 2 bases, and the junction held 1 base outside the gene matches. The CDR3 extends over 14 amino acids. CDR1 is SGHTA and CDR2 is FQGNSA in the germline V gene. DNA for the CDR3: TGTGCCAGCAGCTTACAGGGGGCCAACTATGGCTACACCTTC. Protein product: CASSLQGANYGYTF.

CDR3 nucleotide sequence: TGTGCCATCAGTGAGTTAGGGCAGGGCAATCAGCCCCAGCATTTT. Its translation is CAISELGQGNQPQHF. The chain uses TRBV10-3 and TRBJ1-5, with no clear D. V was clipped by 1 base and J by 2 bases, with 9 bases between them. The germline gives CDR1 ENHRY, CDR2 SYGVKD. The CDR3 has 15 residues.

The V call is TRBV28, the J call TRBJ2-1, with D possibly TRBD2 on 5 matching bases. CDR1 is MDHEN, CDR2 SYDVKM, per germline. V lost 4 bases to trimming and J lost 11 bases, with 12 bases between them. The CDR3 sequence is 12 residues long. The CDR3 region is CASSSPLVKQFF. As DNA, the CDR3 is TGTGCCAGCAGTTCACCACTAGTGAAGCAGTTCTTC.

The chain combines TRBV7-9 with TRBJ2-3, with a weak D call TRBD2 (7 bases). Trimming took 5 bases from V and 6 from J, leaving 18 bases between them. In germline, CDR1 is SEHNR, CDR2 FQNEAQ (reference sequence). The CDR3 loop spans 15 amino acids. This CDR3 is CASSLGGGRWDTQYF. CDR3 sequence (DNA): TGTGCCAGCAGCCTGGGCGGGGGCAGATGGGATACGCAGTATTTT.